This paragraph reports one TCR beta chain. The CDR3 has 18 amino acids. Trimming took 8 bases from V and 4 from J; bases not matched to a gene: 18. Germline assignment: CDR1 MNHEY and CDR2 SMNVEV (reference sequence). The entry originates in a study of blood T cell repertoires in COVID-19. Overall study: COVID-19 samples from acute and convalescent phases originated in the United States, Italy and Spain.

Source study methods: From reference gene primer amplification, estimates of nucleated cell counts were derived. This table comes from immunoSEQ multiplex PCR, and its TCRdb copy is limited to in-frame clones, with some not included. Clonal size and the V and J genes are those of that table, whereas D and trimming came from the DNA. The sample lists tens of thousands of clones, around 87% seen once, with approximately 5.3% in the top ten. The V and J genes are TRBV27 and TRBJ2-1; 9 bases are a match to TRBD2. The clonotype comes from a man aged 45-65 years with acute or convalescent COVID-19. What was sequenced was peripheral blood. The CDR3 region is CASAPQREVSSFYNEQFF. The CDR3 DNA sequence: TGTGCCAGCGCGCCTCAGCGGGAGGTCTCCTCCTTTTACAATGAGCAGTTCTTC.